The next 8 T cell receptor beta chains were all read from a single sample in a study of human T cells and chemical hapten exposure. TCRdb used MiXCR to reprocess the RACE reads, holding one entry per CDR3 protein. This table has some 380,000 distinct CDR3 sequences, approximately 5.1% appearing once. Documented time point: patch test 1, 2 weeks after DPC sensitization. Treatment: therapeutic diphenylcyclopropenone sensitization with weekly scalp DPC. Here the sequenced sample was whole blood, taken in connection with sensitization to the hapten diphenylcyclopropenone (DPC). The origin of the receptors is a woman aged 45-59 years with alopecia areata. Some clones in this sample may be carry-over from other donors' samples.

This clonotype was observed many times. V usage is TRBV3-1 and J usage is TRBJ1-2; TRBD1 matches 11 bases. Germline V gives CDR1 LGHDT, CDR2 YNNKEL (reference sequence). This CDR3 is built from 16 residues. Trimming cost V 4 bases and J 4 bases; bases outside gene matches: 8. The CDR3 DNA follows: TGTGCCAGCAGCCCGACTAGGACAGGGGGCTCCTATGGCTACACCTTC. This encodes CASSPTRTGGSYGYTF.

In its sample, this clonotype was seen many times. J is TRBJ2-3 and V is TRBV28; tentatively, D is TRBD1 (6 bases). Trimming removed 4 bases at V and 3 bases at J, with 17 bases between. CDR3 length: 16 amino acids. Germline V gene lookup returns CDR1 MDHEN and CDR2 SYDVKM. The CDR3 DNA reads TGTGCCAGCAGTTCGAACAGGGTAATTAGAACAGATACGCAGTATTTT. It is translated as CASSSNRVIRTDTQYF.

This clonotype has ten or more counts. The V gene is TRBV28, the J gene TRBJ2-1; D is possibly TRBD2 (5 bases). The CDR3 runs to 15 residues. The germline gives CDR1 MDHEN, CDR2 SYDVKM. Deletions cut 2 bases from V and 0 bases from J, with 8 bases between. CDR3 residues: CASSLLASSYNEQFF. The CDR3 nucleotides read TGTGCCAGCAGTTTACTAGCAAGCTCCTACAATGAGCAGTTCTTC.

The chain employs TRBV2 and TRBJ2-3; TRBD2 matches at 7 bases. The CDR3 contains 15 residues. V lost 7 bases to trimming and J lost 5 bases; unmatched junction nucleotides: 12. Germline V gives CDR1 SNHLY, CDR2 FYNNEI. The CDR3 loop reads CASTPGRGEEDTQYF. For the CDR3, the DNA is TGTGCCAGCACCCCAGGACGGGGGGAGGAAGATACGCAGTATTTT.

Many counts were recorded for this clonotype. The chain joins TRBV4-1 to TRBJ1-1, with 8 bases that match TRBD1. Losses at the gene ends were 1 base for V and 2 bases for J; bases not matched to a gene: 12. The germline gives CDR1 MGHRA, CDR2 YSYEKL. The CDR3 consists of 18 residues. The CDR3 DNA sequence: TGCGCCAGCAGCCAAGCCGGACAGGGAATGAGGAGTAACACTGAAGCTTTCTTT. This codes for CASSQAGQGMRSNTEAFF.

On this clonotype: A much larger clonotype is one base distant, so this may be a read error. V usage is TRBV28 and J usage is TRBJ1-2; 9 bases line up with TRBD1. The CDR3 loop spans 14 amino acids. Germline V gene lookup returns CDR1 MDHEN and CDR2 SYDVKM. The CDR3 DNA reads TGTGCCAGCAGGTCCCCGGGACAGGGTTATGGCTTCACCTTC. Translating it yields CASRSPGQGYGFTF.

This sequence joins TRBV25-1 and TRBJ1-5; D perhaps matches TRBD1 (5 bases). V was cut by 11 bases and J by 0 bases, with 23 bases left in between. Germline V gives CDR1 MGHDK, CDR2 SYGVNS. This CDR3 is built from 17 residues. This chain's CDR3 is CAGRRDPGAHSNQPQHF. CDR3 bases: TGTGCCGGCCGGAGGGACCCAGGAGCTCATAGCAATCAGCCCCAGCATTTT.

Only one count was recorded for this clonotype. The V call is TRBV7-9, the J call TRBJ2-7; TRBD1 matches 8 bases. The CDR3 consists of 16 residues. CDR1 is SEHNR, CDR2 FQNEAQ, per germline (reference sequence). The ends lost 2 bases at V and 3 bases at J; junction bases unmatched: 9. The CDR3 bases are TGTGCCAGCAGCTTAACAGGGGGTGCATTCTTCTACGAGCAGTACTTC. Translating gives CASSLTGGAFFYEQYF. Using reference TRBV7-9 and TRBJ2-7 for the parts outside the CDR3, the full variable domain is DTGVSQNPRHKITKRGQNVTFRCDPISEHNRLYWYRQTLGQGPEFLTYFQNEAQLEKSRLLSDRFSAERPKGSFSTLEIQRTEQGDSAMYLCASSLTGGAFFYEQYFGPGTRLTVT.